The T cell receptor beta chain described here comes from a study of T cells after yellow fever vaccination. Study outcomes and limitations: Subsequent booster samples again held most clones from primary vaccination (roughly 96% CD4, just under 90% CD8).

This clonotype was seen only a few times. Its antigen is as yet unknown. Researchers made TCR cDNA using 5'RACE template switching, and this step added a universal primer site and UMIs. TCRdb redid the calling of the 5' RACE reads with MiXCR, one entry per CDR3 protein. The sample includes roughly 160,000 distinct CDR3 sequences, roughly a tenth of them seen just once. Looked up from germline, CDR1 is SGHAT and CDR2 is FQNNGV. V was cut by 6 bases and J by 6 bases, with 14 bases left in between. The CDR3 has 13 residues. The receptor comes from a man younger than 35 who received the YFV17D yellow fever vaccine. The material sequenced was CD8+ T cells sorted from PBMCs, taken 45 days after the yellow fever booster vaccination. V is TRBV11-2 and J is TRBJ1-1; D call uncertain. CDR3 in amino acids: CASRATGSPEAFF. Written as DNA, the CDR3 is TGTGCCAGCAGGGCCACGGGGTCCCCTGAAGCTTTCTTT. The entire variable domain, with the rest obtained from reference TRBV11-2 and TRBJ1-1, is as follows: EAGVAQSPRYKIIEKRQSVAFWCNPISGHATLYWYQQILGQGPKLLIQFQNNGVVDDSQLPKDRFSAERLKGVDSTLKIQPAKLEDSAVYLCASRATGSPEAFFGQGTRLTVV.